This TCR beta chain was found in a study of T cell changes during pregnancy in multiple sclerosis. This CDR3 region has 16 residues. Trimming took off 0 bases at V and 2 bases at J, with 14 bases between the two ends. Germline CDR1 reads MGHRA; CDR2 reads YSYEKL. This table comes from immunoSEQ multiplex PCR, and its TCRdb copy is limited to in-frame clones, with some not included. Of 100,000 or so clones listed, approximately 93% are singletons. Source: peripheral blood, taken after pregnancy. The source is a female donor in good health, enrolled as a control in a pregnancy study. The rearrangement links TRBV4-1 to TRBJ2-7, with D maybe TRBD2 (6 bases). CDR3 DNA: TGCGCCAGCAGCCAAGAACCCGGGACTGGCACCTACGAGCAGTACTTC. As protein: CASSQEPGTGTYEQYF.